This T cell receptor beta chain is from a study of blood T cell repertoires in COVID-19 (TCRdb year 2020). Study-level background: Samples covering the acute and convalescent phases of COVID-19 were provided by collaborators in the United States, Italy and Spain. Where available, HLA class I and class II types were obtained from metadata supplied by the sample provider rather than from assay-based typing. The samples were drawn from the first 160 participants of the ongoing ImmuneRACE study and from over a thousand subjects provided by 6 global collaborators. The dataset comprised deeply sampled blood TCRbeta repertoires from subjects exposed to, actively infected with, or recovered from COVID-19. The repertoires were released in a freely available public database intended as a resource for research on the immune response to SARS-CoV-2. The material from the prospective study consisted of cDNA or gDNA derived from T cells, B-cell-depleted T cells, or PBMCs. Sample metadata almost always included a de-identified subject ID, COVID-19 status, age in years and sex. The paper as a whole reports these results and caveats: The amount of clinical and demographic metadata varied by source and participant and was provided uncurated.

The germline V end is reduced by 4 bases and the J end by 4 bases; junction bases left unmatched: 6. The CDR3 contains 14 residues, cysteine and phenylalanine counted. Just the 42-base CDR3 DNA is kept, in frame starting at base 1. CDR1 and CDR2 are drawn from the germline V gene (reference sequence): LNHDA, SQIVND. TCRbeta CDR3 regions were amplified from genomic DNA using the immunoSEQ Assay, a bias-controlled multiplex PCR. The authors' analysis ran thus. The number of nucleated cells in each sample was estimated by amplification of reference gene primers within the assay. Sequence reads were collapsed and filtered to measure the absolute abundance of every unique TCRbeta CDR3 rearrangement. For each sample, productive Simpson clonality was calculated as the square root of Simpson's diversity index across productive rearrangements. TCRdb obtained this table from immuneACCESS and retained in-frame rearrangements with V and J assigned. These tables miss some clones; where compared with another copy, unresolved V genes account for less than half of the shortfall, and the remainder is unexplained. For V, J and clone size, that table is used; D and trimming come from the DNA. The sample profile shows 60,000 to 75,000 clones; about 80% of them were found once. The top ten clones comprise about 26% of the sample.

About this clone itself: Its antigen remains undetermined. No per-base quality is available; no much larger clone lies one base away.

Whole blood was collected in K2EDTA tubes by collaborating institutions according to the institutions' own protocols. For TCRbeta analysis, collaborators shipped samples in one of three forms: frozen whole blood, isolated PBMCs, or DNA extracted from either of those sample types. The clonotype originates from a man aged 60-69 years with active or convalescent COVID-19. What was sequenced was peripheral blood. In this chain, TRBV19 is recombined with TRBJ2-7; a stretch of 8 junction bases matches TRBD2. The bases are TGTGCCAGTAGTAAGGTTAGCGGGGAGTACGAGCAGTACTTC. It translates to CASSKVSGEYEQYF.